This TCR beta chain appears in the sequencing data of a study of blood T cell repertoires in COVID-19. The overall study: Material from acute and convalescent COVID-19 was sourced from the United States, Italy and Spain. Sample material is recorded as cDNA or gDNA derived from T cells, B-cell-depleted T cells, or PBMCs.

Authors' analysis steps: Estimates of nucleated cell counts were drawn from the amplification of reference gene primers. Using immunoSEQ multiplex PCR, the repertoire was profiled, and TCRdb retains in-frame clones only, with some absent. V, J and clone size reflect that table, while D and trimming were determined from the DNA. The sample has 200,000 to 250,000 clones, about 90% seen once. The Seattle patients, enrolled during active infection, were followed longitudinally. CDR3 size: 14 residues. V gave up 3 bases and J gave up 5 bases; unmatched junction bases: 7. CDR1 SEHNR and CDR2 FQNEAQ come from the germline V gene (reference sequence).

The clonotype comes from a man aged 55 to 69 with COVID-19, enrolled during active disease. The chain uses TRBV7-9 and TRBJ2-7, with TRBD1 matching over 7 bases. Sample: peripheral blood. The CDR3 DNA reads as TGTGCCAGCAGCTTCTACAGGGGAACCGACGAGCAGTACTTC. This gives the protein CASSFYRGTDEQYF.